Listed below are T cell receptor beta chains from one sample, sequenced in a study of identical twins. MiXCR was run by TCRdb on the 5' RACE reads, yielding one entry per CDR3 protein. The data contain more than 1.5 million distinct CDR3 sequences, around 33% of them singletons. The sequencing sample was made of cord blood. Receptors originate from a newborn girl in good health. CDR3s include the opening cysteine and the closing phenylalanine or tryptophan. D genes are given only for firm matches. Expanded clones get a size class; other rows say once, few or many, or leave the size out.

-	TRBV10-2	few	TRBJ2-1	TGCGCCAGCAGTGGGGGGGAGAATGAGCAGTTCTTC	CASSGGENEQFF
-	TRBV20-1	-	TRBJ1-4	TGCAGTGCTAGCTCTCATGAGGGGGTCCTAAATGAAAAACTGTTTTTT	CSASSHEGVLNEKLFF
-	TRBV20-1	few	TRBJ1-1	TGCAGTGCTTCTTCTGGGGGGTGGACTGAAGCTTTCTTT	CSASSGGWTEAFF
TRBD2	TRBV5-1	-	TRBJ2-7	TGCGCCAGCAGCGGGGGACTAGTAGGCGAGCAGTACTTC	CASSGGLVGEQYF
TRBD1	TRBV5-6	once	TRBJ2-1	TGTGCCAGCAGCTTGGGAAGCGCAGGGGGCTACAATGAGCAGTTCTTC	CASSLGSAGGYNEQFF
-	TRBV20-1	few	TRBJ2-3	TGCAGTGCTAGTGGGGACACCCAGGCGCAGTATTTT	CSASGDTQAQYF
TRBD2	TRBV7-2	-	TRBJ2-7	TGTGCCAGCAGCCCAACTAGCGGGTACTCCTACAATGAGCAGTACTTC	CASSPTSGYSYNEQYF
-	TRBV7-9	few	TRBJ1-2	TGTGCCAGCAGCCCTCCAGGAACGCTTAACTATGACTACACCTTC	CASSPPGTLNYDYTF
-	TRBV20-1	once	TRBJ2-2	TGCAGTGCTAGAGTTCGGCGGAGGAACACCGGGGAGCTGTTTTTT	CSARVRRRNTGELFF
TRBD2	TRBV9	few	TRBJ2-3	TGTGCCAGCAGCGTGACTAGCGGGAGAGATACGCAGTATTTT	CASSVTSGRDTQYF
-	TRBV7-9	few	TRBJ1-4	TGTGCCAGCAGCTTATATGGGCAGACGGACGCACCTGAAAAACTGTTTTTT	CASSLYGQTDAPEKLFF
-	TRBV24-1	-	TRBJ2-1	TGTGCCACTCCCCCGATGGCGTGTGAGCAGTTCTTC	CATPPMACEQFF
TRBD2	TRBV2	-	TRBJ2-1	TGTGCCAGCAGTGAGCGGGAGGGCCGCAATGAGCAGTTCTTC	CASSEREGRNEQFF
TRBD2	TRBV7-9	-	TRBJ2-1	TGTGCCAGCAGCCACCGGACTAGCGCCTACAATGAGCAGTTCTTC	CASSHRTSAYNEQFF
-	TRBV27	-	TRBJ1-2	TGTGCCAGCAGGGGGGCGCTTGGGTATGGCTACACCTTC	CASRGALGYGYTF
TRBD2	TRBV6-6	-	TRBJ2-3	TGTGCCAGCAGTTACTCCGGACTAGCGGGAGTGATAGATACGCAGTATTTT	CASSYSGLAGVIDTQYF
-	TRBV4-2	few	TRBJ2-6	TGTGCCAGCAGCCAAAAGGGGGCTGGGGCCAACGTCCTGACTTTC	CASSQKGAGANVLTF
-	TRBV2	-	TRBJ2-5	TGTGCCAGCTCTAAAGACGCGGGGGCGGCTCGTTTGGCGTACTTC	CASSKDAGAARLAYF
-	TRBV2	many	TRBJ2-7	TGTGCCAGCAGTGACAGGGGCTACGAGCAGTACTTC	CASSDRGYEQYF
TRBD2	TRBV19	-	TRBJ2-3	TGTGCCAGTAGTATTTGGCTAGCGGGACCCCCCACAGATACGCAGTATTTT	CASSIWLAGPPTDTQYF
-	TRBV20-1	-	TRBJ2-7	TGCAGTGCTAGGGCGTGGGGGGACGAGCAGTACTTC	CSARAWGDEQYF
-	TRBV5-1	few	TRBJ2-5	TGCGCCAGCAGCCCGGGTGGGACCGAAGAGACCCAGTACTTC	CASSPGGTEETQYF
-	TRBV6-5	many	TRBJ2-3	TGTGCCAGCAGTTACTCGTCATTGGATACGCAGTATTTT	CASSYSSLDTQYF
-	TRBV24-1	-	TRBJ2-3	TGTGCCACCAGTGATCCACGACCCGGTTCAGATACGCAGTATTTT	CATSDPRPGSDTQYF
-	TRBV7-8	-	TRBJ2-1	TGTGCCAGCAGCTCTACACAGGGAGGGGATGAGCAGTTCTTC	CASSSTQGGDEQFF
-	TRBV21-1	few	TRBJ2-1	TGTGCCAGCAGCAAATCTGGGACTAGCGGGAGTAATGAGCAGTTCTTC	CASSKSGTSGSNEQFF
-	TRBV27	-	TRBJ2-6	TGTGCCAGCAGTCCCTTATCCCACTCTGGGGCCAACGTCCTGACTTTC	CASSPLSHSGANVLTF
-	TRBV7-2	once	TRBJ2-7	TGTGCCAGCAGCCTGACTGGACCCTTTAGGGAGCAGTACTTC	CASSLTGPFREQYF
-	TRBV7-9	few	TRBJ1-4	TGTGCCAGCAGCTCAGAGGACAGAACACATGAAAAACTGTTTTTT	CASSSEDRTHEKLFF
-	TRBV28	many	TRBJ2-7	TGTGCCCTTGGGGGCGGGTACGAGCAGTACTTC	CALGGGYEQYF
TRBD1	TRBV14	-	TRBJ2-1	TGTGCCAGCAGCCAACGAGGGACAGGGTCAGGCAATGAGCAGTTCTTC	CASSQRGTGSGNEQFF
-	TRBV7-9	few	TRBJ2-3	TGTGCCAGCAGCTTTGGGGTAGTAACAGGCACAGATACGCAGTATTTT	CASSFGVVTGTDTQYF
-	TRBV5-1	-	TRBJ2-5	TGCGCCAGCAGCTTGACAGAGGGCTACCAAGAGACCCAGTACTTC	CASSLTEGYQETQYF
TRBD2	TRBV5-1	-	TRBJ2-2	TGCGCCAGCAGCTTGGTGGCACTAGCGGACCACACCGGGGAGCTGTTTTTT	CASSLVALADHTGELFF
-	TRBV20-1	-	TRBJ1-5	TGCAGTGCTACTCAGGCTAGCAATCAGCCCCAGCATTTT	CSATQASNQPQHF
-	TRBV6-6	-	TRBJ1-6	TGTGCCAGCAGTTATGACAAGGTTATTTCCTCTTCACCCCTCCACTTT	CASSYDKVISSSPLHF
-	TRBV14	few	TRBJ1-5	TGTGCCAGCCCGGTTCGAGACAGGTCTCACAGGGCCCAGCATTTT	CASPVRDRSHRAQHF
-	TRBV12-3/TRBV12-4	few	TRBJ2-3	TGTGCCAGCAGTTTAAAAGGCACACCTCTTAGCACAGATACGCAGTATTTT	CASSLKGTPLSTDTQYF
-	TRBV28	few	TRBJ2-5	TGTGCCAGCAGTTTATCGACAGGGAGGGTGGAAGAGACCCAGTACTTC	CASSLSTGRVEETQYF
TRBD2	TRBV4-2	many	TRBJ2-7	TGTGCCAGCAGCCGCGGGACTAGCGTCTCCTACGAGCAGTACTTC	CASSRGTSVSYEQYF
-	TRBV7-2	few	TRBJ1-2	TGTGCCAGCAGCATAAGGGTGGAAGGCTACACCTTC	CASSIRVEGYTF
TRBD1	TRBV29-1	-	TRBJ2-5	TGCAGCACCAGGACAGGGGGCGCGGGGACCCAGTACTTC	CSTRTGGAGTQYF
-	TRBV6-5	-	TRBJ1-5	TGTGCCAGCGTTACAGGGTACGGTGTAGATAGCAATCAGCCCCAGCATTTT	CASVTGYGVDSNQPQHF
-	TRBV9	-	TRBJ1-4	TGTGCCAGCAGCGTCGGTCCTTGGGGGCCTAATGAAAAACTGTTTTTT	CASSVGPWGPNEKLFF
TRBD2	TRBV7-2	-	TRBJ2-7	TGTGCCAGCAGCGGGCCGGGAGCGGGGGGGCCCCACGAGCAGTACTTC	CASSGPGAGGPHEQYF
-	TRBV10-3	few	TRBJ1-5	TGTGCCATCAGTGAGTCGTCGGACTATCAGCCCCAGCATTTT	CAISESSDYQPQHF
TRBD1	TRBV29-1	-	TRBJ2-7	TGCAGCGTTGAAGAGTTGGCAGGGGGCTACGAGCAGTACTTC	CSVEELAGGYEQYF
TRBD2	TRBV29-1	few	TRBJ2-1	TGCAGCGTTCTAGCGGGGGAAGGGTACAATGAGCAGTTCTTC	CSVLAGEGYNEQFF
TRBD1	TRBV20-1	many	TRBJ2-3	TGCAGCGTTAGGGACAGGGGCACAGATACGCAGTATTTT	CSVRDRGTDTQYF
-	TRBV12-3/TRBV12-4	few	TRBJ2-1	TGTGCCAGCAGTTTATACCGTGAGCAGTTCTTC	CASSLYREQFF
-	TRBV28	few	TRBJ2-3	TGTGCCAGCAGTTGGACCGAGGGGCGGACTAGCACAGATACGCAGTATTTT	CASSWTEGRTSTDTQYF
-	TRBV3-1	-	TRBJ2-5	TGTGCCAGCAGCCAAGTTCTCTACAATGAGCAGTACTTC	CASSQVLYNEQYF
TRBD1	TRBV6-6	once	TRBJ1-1	TGTGCCAGCAGTGACGCAGGGGGAGACACTGAAGCTTTCTTT	CASSDAGGDTEAFF
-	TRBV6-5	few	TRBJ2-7	TGTGCCAGCAGCCCCACTCACGGAGTTGAGACCTACGAGCAGTACTTC	CASSPTHGVETYEQYF
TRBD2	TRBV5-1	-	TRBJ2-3	TGCGCCAGCAGCTTGGCTCAGGCTAGCGGGGCCTTCACAGATACGCAGTATTTT	CASSLAQASGAFTDTQYF
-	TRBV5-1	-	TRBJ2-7	TGCGCCAGCAGCAGTGAGGAGGTATCCTACGAGCAGTACTTC	CASSSEEVSYEQYF